This T cell receptor beta chain was retrieved from a study of blood T cell repertoires in COVID-19. Study information: Spain, Italy and the United States supplied samples that represented acute and convalescent COVID-19. The analysed material was cDNA or gDNA that came from T cells, B-cell-depleted T cells, or PBMCs.

This CDR3 has 12 amino acids. Trimming pared 3 bases from V and 7 bases from J, leaving 4 bases between. Assay: immunoSEQ multiplex PCR; the TCRdb copy retains only in-frame clones and omits some. The repertoire holds 110,000 to 150,000 clones, with around 89% as singletons. The gene calls are TRBV12-3 or TRBV12-4 and TRBJ1-6; D remains ambiguous. Sequencing input: peripheral blood. The receptor's source is a man in his 60s with active or convalescent COVID-19. CDR3 in amino acids: CASSFSNSPLHF. In DNA, the CDR3 is TGTGCCAGCAGTTTTTCGAATTCACCCCTCCACTTT.